This TCR beta chain was found in a study of shared clonotypes between healthy human individuals. General study results and limits: The study found lower generation probabilities in non-shared clonotypes than in those shared by all four donors.

This clone was seen only once. Its antigen is not known. For sorted subsets, about 200 ng DNA per replicate equaled some 27,000 T cell genomes. Sequencing used immunoSEQ multiplex PCR; TCRdb keeps in-frame clones, though not all of them. The sample holds millions of clones, approximately 95% seen once. The naive CD8 subset, CD45RO-negative cells positively selected for CCR7, excluded terminally differentiated effector memory CD45RA+ cells. The source is a man younger than 35 in good health. Sequencing input: naive CD8+ T cells sorted from blood.

CDR3 amino acids: CASSSSAAYNEQFF. The CDR3 bases are TGTGCCAGCAGTTCATCTGCGGCCTACAATGAGCAGTTCTTC. V gene TRBV6-5 combines with J gene TRBJ2-1, with D unresolved. The length of the CDR3 is 14 residues. Germline CDR1 reads MNHEY; CDR2 reads SVGAGI. V lost 4 bases and J 2 bases, leaving 9 bases between the germline ends.